This T cell receptor beta chain was identified in a study of cytomegalovirus exposure and HLA in healthy donors. Across the study: Within the Caucasian-associated ancestry cluster were approximately 77% of the approximately 400 genotyped donors. General observations from the study: TCR beta V- and J-gene trimming, according to a later analysis, was linked to a missense DCLRE1C variant. A reported reduction in N-insertions relative to the 666-donor mean was seen in an Asian-associated ancestry cluster in a later analysis.

Germline-derived CDR1 and CDR2 are SGHTA and FQGNSA. CDR3 length: 13 residues. V was trimmed by 6 bases and J by 8 bases, leaving 13 bases between them. Concerning this clone: Its target is not known.

The study ran its PCR with 60 Vbeta and 13 Jbeta primers. Profiling relied on immunoSEQ multiplex PCR, and the TCRdb table lists in-frame clones only, not all of them. The data hold approximately 190,000 clones, with approximately 81% observed a single time. V gene TRBV7-2 combines with J gene TRBJ1-4, with D perhaps TRBD1 (5 bases). This TCR was recovered from a woman aged 18 to 35 in good health and CMV-seropositive. The sequenced material came from PBMCs. The CDR3 loop is CASRAQGGEKLFF. Written as DNA, the CDR3 is TGTGCCAGCAGAGCGCAGGGAGGGGAAAAACTGTTTTTT.